This T cell receptor (beta chain) was captured in a study of T cell responses to AZD1222 COVID-19 vaccine. Points from the study as a whole: Clonal diversity may have been underestimated, and the donors were mostly white British, with more females than males.

Of note for this clone: Its cognate antigen is unknown.

Repertoires were generated with immunoSEQ multiplex PCR, while TCRdb's copy carries only in-frame clones and drops some. The data show about 120,000 clones, approximately 88% seen once. Germline V lookup: CDR1 MGHDK, CDR2 SYGVNS. The CDR3 loop spans 17 amino acids. V was pared by 4 bases and J by 3 bases, with 21 bases between. The sample here was peripheral blood, taken on day 0 of AZD1222 vaccination. J is TRBJ1-2 and V is TRBV25-1; D perhaps matches TRBD1 (5 bases). The source of this sequence is an adult in good health. The CDR3 nucleotides read TGTGCCAGCAGTGGACGAACAGGACTGGGGTTTGACTATGGCTACACCTTC. Amino acid sequence: CASSGRTGLGFDYGYTF.